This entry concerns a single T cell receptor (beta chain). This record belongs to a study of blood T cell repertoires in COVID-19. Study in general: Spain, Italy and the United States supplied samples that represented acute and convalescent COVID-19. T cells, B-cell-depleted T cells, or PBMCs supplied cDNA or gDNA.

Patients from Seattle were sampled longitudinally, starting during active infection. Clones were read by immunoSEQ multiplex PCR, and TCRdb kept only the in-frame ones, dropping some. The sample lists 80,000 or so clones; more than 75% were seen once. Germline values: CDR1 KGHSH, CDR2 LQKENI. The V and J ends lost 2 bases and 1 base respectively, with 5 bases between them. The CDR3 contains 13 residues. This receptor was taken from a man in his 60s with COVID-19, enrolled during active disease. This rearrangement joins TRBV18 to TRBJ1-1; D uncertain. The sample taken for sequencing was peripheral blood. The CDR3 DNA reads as TGTGCCAGCTCACCAAACACGAACACTGAAGCTTTCTTT. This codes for CASSPNTNTEAFF.